A selection of T cell receptor beta chains follows, all from one sample in a study of cytomegalovirus exposure and HLA in healthy donors. Method: immunoSEQ multiplex PCR; TCRdb's copy keeps in-frame clones and lacks some. The sample gives over 100,000 clones, around 77% of which show up once; roughly 9.8% is in the top ten. The sample was PBMCs. The origin of the receptors is a man aged 40-49 years in good health and CMV-seropositive. The CDR3 runs from the conserved cysteine through the conserved F or W.

j_gene,v_gene,CDR3aa
TRBJ2-3,TRBV7-6,CASSLQGPPRNADTQYF
TRBJ2-3,TRBV30,CAWSPTSSRAQYF
TRBJ2-2,TRBV5-1,CASSLEGPTGAGELFF
TRBJ1-2,TRBV6-5,CASKGTENYGYTF
TRBJ2-3,TRBV19,CASSNIAGGNTDTQYF
TRBJ2-1,TRBV19,CASTGQGANNEQFF
TRBJ2-2,TRBV29-1,CSVVPGQTNTGELFF
TRBJ2-3,TRBV7-9,CASSPPGDTQYF
TRBJ1-5,TRBV18,CASSPQTGSNQPQHF
TRBJ2-7,TRBV5-6,CASSRPGLHGIEQYF
TRBJ2-2,TRBV29-1,CSADRWNTGELFF
TRBJ2-3,TRBV6-5,CASSYTGQATDTQYF
TRBJ2-7,TRBV15,CATSRVGQGAYEQYF
TRBJ2-2,TRBV5-1,CASSGTSGGALTGELFF
TRBJ1-2,TRBV7-8,CASSSTGSNYGYTF
NA,TRBV5-1,CASSSWGKGTGSYEQYF
TRBJ2-1,TRBV9,CASSAPGLNSYNEQFF
TRBJ2-2,TRBV11-2,CASSSANTGELFF
TRBJ1-1,TRBV7-3,CASSLIGYSMNTEAFF
TRBJ1-2,TRBV7-9,CASTSGVNYGYTF
TRBJ2-6,TRBV27,CASSFGTGVYSGANGLTF
NA,TRBV28,CASSFVGRDRGRGSYEQYF
TRBJ1-1,TRBV28,CASSPGTRFMNTEAFF
TRBJ2-5,TRBV29-1,CSGRLAGSQETQYF
TRBJ2-1,TRBV15,CATSSPRLDSNEQFF
TRBJ2-5,TRBV5-1,CASSLSQETQYF
TRBJ2-2,TRBV2,CASSDRTGGTGELFF
TRBJ2-7,TRBV7-2,CASSLGGMPHEQYF
TRBJ2-1,TRBV28,CASSLGTSLGRGEQFF
TRBJ1-6,TRBV6-5,CASSMEYNSPLHF
TRBJ2-5,TRBV5-1,CASSLVAGIQETQYF
TRBJ2-1,TRBV9,CASSVAGTTGWNNEQFF